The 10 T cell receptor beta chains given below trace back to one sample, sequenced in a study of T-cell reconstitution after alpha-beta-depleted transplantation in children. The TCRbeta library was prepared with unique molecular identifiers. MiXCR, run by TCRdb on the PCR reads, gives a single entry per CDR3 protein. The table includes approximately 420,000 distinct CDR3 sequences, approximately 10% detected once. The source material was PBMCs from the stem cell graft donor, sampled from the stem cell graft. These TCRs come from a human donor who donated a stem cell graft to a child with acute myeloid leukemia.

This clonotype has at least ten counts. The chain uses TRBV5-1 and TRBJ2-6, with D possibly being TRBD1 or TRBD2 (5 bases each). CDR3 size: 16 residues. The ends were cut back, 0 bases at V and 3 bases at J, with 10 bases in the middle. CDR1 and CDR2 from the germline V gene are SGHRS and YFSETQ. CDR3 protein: CASSLAGAGGANVLTF. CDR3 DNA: TGCGCCAGCAGCTTGGCCGGGGCAGGTGGGGCCAACGTCCTGACTTTC.

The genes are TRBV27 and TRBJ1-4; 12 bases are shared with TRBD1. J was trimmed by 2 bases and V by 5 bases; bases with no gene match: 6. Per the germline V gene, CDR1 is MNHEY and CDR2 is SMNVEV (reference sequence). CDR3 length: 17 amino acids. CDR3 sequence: CASSPGTGGFTNEKLFF. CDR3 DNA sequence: TGTGCCAGCAGTCCAGGGACAGGGGGCTTCACTAATGAAAAACTGTTTTTT.

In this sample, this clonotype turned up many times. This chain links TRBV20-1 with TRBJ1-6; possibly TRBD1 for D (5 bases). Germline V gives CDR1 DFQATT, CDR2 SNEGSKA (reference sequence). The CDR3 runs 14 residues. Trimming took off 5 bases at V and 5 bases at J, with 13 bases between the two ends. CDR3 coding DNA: TGCAGTGCTCGGGCCTTAGGGGATAATTCACCCCTCCACTTT. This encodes CSARALGDNSPLHF.

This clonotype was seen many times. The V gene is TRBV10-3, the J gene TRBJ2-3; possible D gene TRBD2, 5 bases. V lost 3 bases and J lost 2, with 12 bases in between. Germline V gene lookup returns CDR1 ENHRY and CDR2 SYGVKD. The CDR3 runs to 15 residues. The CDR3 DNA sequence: TGTGCCATCAGTGACCAGACGGGAAACACAGATACGCAGTATTTT. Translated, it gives CAISDQTGNTDTQYF.

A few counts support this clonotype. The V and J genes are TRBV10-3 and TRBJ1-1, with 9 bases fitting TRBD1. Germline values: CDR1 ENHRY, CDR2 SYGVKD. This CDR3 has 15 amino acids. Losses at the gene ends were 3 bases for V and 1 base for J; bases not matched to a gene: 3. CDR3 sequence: CAISDLTGGNTEAFF. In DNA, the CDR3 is TGTGCCATCAGTGATTTGACAGGGGGGAACACTGAAGCTTTCTTT.

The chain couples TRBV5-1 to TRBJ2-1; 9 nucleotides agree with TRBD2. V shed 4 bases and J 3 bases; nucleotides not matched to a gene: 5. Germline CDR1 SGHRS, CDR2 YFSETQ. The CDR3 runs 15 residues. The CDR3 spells CASSVQAGGYNEQFF. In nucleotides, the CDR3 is TGCGCCAGCAGCGTCCAAGCGGGAGGCTACAATGAGCAGTTCTTC.

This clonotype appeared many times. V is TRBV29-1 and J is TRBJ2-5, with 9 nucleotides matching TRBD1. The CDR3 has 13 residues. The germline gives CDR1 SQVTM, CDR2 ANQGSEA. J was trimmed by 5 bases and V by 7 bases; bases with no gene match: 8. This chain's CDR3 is CSGVRQGVETQYF. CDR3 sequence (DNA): TGCAGCGGAGTCAGACAGGGGGTGGAGACCCAGTACTTC.

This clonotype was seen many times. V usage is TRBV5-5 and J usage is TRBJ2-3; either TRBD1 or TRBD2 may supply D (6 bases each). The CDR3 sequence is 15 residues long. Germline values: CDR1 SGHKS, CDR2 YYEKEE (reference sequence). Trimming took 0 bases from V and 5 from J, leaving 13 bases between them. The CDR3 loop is CASSLVGGRGDTQYF. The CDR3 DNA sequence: TGTGCCAGCAGCTTGGTTGGGGGGCGGGGAGATACGCAGTATTTT.

In nucleotides, the CDR3 is TGTGCCAGCAGCTTAAACGGGGCTCAGACCGGGGAGCTGTTTTTT. Protein product: CASSLNGAQTGELFF. V is TRBV7-3 and J is TRBJ2-2; perhaps D is TRBD1 or TRBD2 (5 bases each). This CDR3 region has 15 residues. The V gene's germline CDR1 is SGHTA and CDR2 FQGTGA. Trimming shortened V by 1 base and J by 5 bases, and 11 bases separated the two germline ends.

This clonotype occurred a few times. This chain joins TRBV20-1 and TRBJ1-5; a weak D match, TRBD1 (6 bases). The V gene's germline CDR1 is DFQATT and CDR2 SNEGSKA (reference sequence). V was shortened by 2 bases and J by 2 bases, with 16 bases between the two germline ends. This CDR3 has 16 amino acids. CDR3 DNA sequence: TGCAGTGCTAGACCTCTTTCAGGGGCCGGCAATCAGCCCCAGCATTTT. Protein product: CSARPLSGAGNQPQHF.